This TCR beta chain was sequenced during a study of shared clonotypes between healthy human individuals. Study-wide results and limits: With a handful of donors compared, approximately 5% of naive CD4 clonotypes were shared. Donor scarcity curtailed the genetic and exposure-history diversity represented herein.

V was shortened by 1 base and J by 4 bases, with 8 bases between the two germline ends. The CDR3 extends over 13 amino acids. From germline, CDR1 is GTSNPN and CDR2 SVGIG (reference sequence). The study ran the assay at deep level. TCRdb's table, derived via immunoSEQ multiplex PCR, lists solely in-frame clones and lacks some. The sample has under 1,100,000 clones, about 80% seen once. This clone was seen a single time. The antigen remains unidentified. Distinct nucleotide sequences in the sample also encode this CDR3. The TCR sequence derives from a young man in good health. The chain combines TRBV30 with TRBJ1-5; tentatively, D is TRBD1 (6 bases). The sample taken for sequencing was memory CD4+ T cells sorted from blood. Subset: CD45RA-negative fraction. The CDR3 sequence is CAWSGTENQPQHF. DNA of the CDR3: TGTGCCTGGAGTGGGACAGAAAATCAGCCCCAGCATTTT.